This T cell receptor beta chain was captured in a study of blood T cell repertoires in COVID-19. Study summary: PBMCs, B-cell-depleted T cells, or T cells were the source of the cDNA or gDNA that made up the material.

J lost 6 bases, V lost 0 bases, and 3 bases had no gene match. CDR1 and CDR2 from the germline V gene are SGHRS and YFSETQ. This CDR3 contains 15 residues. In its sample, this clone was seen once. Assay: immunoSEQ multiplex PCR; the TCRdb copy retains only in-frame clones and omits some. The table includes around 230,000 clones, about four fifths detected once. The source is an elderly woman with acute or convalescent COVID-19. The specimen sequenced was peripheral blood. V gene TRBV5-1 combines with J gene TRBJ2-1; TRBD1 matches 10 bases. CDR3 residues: CASSLDGQGVNEQFF. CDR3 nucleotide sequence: TGCGCCAGCAGCTTGGACGGACAGGGGGTCAATGAGCAGTTCTTC.